The clone carrying this TCR beta chain was seen only once. After removal of 4 bases from V and 5 bases from J, the junction contained 8 bases not matched to a gene. The CDR3 covers 15 residues. Germline lookup yields CDR1 SGHAT and CDR2 FQNNGV. The sample is drawn from a study of blood T cell repertoires in COVID-19. Study context: COVID-19 samples collected from the United States, Italy and Spain covered acute and convalescent phases. T cells, B-cell-depleted T cells, or PBMCs provided the cDNA or gDNA that served as material.

Original processing methods: Quantification of nucleated cells was approximated via reference gene primer amplification. Only in-frame clones appear in the TCRdb table, and some are missing; sequencing was by immunoSEQ multiplex PCR. V, J and clone size are those of that table, while D and trimming were read from the DNA. The repertoire holds about 290,000 clones, with around 88% as singletons. The clonotype was recovered from a man aged 40-55 years with acute or convalescent COVID-19. The chain has TRBV11-2 and TRBJ1-1, with TRBD1 matching 9 bases. The specimen was peripheral blood. The CDR3 spells CASSSYVTGGTEAFF. For the CDR3, the DNA is TGTGCCAGCAGCTCCTACGTGACAGGGGGGACTGAAGCTTTCTTT. The full variable domain, rest sourced from reference TRBV11-2 and TRBJ1-1, is EAGVAQSPRYKIIEKRQSVAFWCNPISGHATLYWYQQILGQGPKLLIQFQNNGVVDDSQLPKDRFSAERLKGVDSTLKIQPAKLEDSAVYLCASSSYVTGGTEAFFGQGTRLTVV.